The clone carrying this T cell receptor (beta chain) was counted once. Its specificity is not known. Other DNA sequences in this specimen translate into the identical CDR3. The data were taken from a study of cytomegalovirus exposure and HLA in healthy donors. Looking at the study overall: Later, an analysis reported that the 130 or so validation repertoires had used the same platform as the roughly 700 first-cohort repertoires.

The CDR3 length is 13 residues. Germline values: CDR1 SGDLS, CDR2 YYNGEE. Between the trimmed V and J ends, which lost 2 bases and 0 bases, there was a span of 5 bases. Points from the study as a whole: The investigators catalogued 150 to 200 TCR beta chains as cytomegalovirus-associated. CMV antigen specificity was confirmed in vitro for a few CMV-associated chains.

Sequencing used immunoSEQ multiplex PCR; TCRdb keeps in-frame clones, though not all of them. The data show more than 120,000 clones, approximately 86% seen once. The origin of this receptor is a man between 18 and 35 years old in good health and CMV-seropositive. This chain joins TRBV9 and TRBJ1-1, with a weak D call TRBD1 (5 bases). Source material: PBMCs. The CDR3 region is CASSVTVNTEAFF. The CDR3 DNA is TGTGCCAGCAGCGTGACAGTGAACACTGAAGCTTTCTTT. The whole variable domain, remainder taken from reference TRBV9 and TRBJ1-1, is DSGVTQTPKHLITATGQRVTLRCSPRSGDLSVYWYQQSLDQGLQFLIQYYNGEERAKGNILERFSAQQFPDLHSELNLSSLELGDSALYFCASSVTVNTEAFFGQGTRLTVV.